These 24 T cell receptor beta chains share one sample of origin, sequenced in a study of T cells after yellow fever vaccination. TCRdb passed the 5' RACE reads through MiXCR, listing each CDR3 protein once. Of a few hundred thousand distinct CDR3 sequences listed, approximately 12% were seen once; the top ten hold approximately 3.3%. Sequences were derived from CD4+ T cells sorted from PBMCs, sampled 15 days after the yellow fever booster vaccination. The receptors shown here come from a man aged 18 to 29 who received the YFV17D yellow fever vaccine.

This clonotype was seen more than once but under ten times. The chain has TRBV5-1 and TRBJ2-3; possible D gene TRBD2, 6 bases. The germline V gene has CDR1 SGHRS and CDR2 YFSETQ. V dropped 6 bases and J dropped 4 bases, with 15 bases sitting between them. CDR3 length: 14 amino acids. The CDR3 loop is CASTPFGGADTQYF. In DNA form, the CDR3 reads TGCGCCAGCACTCCATTCGGAGGGGCAGATACGCAGTATTTT.

The rearrangement uses TRBV5-1 and TRBJ1-6, with D possibly being TRBD1 (6 bases). V was clipped by 7 bases and J by 0 bases, with 14 bases between them. The CDR3 sequence is 16 residues long. Per the germline V gene, CDR1 is SGHRS and CDR2 is YFSETQ. The CDR3, as DNA: TGCGCCAGCTCTCGGCGGGGGCCCTCCTATAATTCACCCCTCCACTTT. It codes for CASSRRGPSYNSPLHF.

V is TRBV20-1 and J is TRBJ1-5; 7 bases map to TRBD1. CDR3 size: 14 residues. CDR1 is DFQATT, CDR2 SNEGSKA, per germline (reference sequence). Trimming took 3 bases from V and 5 from J; bases not matched to a gene: 7. The CDR3 protein is CSASGGQGDQPQHF. The CDR3 DNA sequence: TGCAGTGCTAGTGGGGGTCAGGGGGATCAGCCCCAGCATTTT.

The chain employs TRBV4-1 and TRBJ1-1; no reliable D call. CDR1 is MGHRA, CDR2 YSYEKL, per germline. Trimming took off 0 bases at V and 1 base at J, with 9 bases between the two ends. The CDR3 runs to 15 residues. The CDR3 loop reads CASSQDRWQNTEAFF. The CDR3, as DNA: TGCGCCAGCAGCCAAGATCGTTGGCAGAACACTGAAGCTTTCTTT.

The chain is built from TRBV9 and TRBJ1-5, with D hard to call. The V end was cut by 3 bases, the J end by 0 bases, with 7 bases between. The CDR3 runs 14 residues. The germline CDR1 and CDR2 sequences are SGDLS and YYNGEE. The chain's CDR3 is CASSGPYSNQPQHF. CDR3 in DNA: TGTGCCAGCAGCGGTCCGTATAGCAATCAGCCCCAGCATTTT.

This clonotype appeared a few times. Here the CDR3 DNA reads TGTGCCAGCAGTTTTGTCAGCGGGAACAATGAGCAGTTCTTC. Amino acid sequence: CASSFVSGNNEQFF. This chain uses TRBV12-3 or TRBV12-4 with TRBJ2-1; 7 nucleotides agree with TRBD2. This CDR3 contains 14 residues. V lost 3 bases to trimming and J lost 5 bases; unmatched junction nucleotides: 4.

The chain couples TRBV12-3 or TRBV12-4 to TRBJ1-1; D might be TRBD1 (5 bases). V lost 2 bases and J 3 bases, leaving 16 bases between the germline ends. The length of the CDR3 is 16 residues. Written as DNA, the CDR3 is TGTGCCAGCAGTTTATGGGGGGTAGGGGTAGACACTGAAGCTTTCTTT. Translating it yields CASSLWGVGVDTEAFF.

The chain joins TRBV7-9 to TRBJ1-1, with 7 positions matching TRBD1. This CDR3 spans 14 amino acids. After removal of 5 bases from V and 6 bases from J, the junction contained 9 bases not matched to a gene. Germline CDR1 is SEHNR and CDR2 is FQNEAQ (reference sequence). CDR3 DNA: TGTGCCAGCAGCCGTGACAGGGAAGCGGCTGAAGCTTTCTTT. It is translated as CASSRDREAAEAFF.

This clonotype was recorded only once. The J gene is TRBJ1-2, the V gene TRBV5-1; D remains unclear. Germline CDR1 SGHRS, CDR2 YFSETQ. V was shortened by 4 bases and J by 7 bases, with 14 bases between the two germline ends. The CDR3 is made up of 13 amino acids. CDR3 loop: CASSQEQVFGYTF. CDR3 coding DNA: TGCGCCAGCAGCCAGGAGCAAGTCTTTGGCTACACCTTC. Using reference TRBV5-1 and TRBJ1-2 for the parts outside the CDR3, the full variable domain is KAGVTQTPRYLIKTRGQQVTLSCSPISGHRSVSWYQQTPGQGLQFLFEYFSETQRNKGNFPGRFSGRQFSNSRSEMNVSTLELGDSALYLCASSQEQVFGYTFGSGTRLTVV.

J is TRBJ1-5 and V is TRBV7-2; D is ambiguous. Trimming pared 3 bases from V and 4 bases from J, leaving 7 bases between. CDR1 is SGHTA and CDR2 is FQGNSA in the germline V gene. This CDR3 region has 13 residues. Here the CDR3 DNA reads TGTGCCAGCAGCTTGCAGGCGAATCAGCCCCAGCATTTT. Translated, it gives CASSLQANQPQHF.

This clonotype has at least ten counts. The chain joins TRBV6-2 or TRBV6-3 to TRBJ2-7; D uncertain. The CDR3 extends over 12 amino acids. Germline V gives CDR1 MNHEY, CDR2 SVGEGT. V was trimmed by 5 bases and J by 2 bases, leaving 7 bases between them. In nucleotides, the CDR3 is TGTGCCAGCAGTCGTTTTCCCTACGAGCAGTACTTC. Translating it yields CASSRFPYEQYF.

This chain links TRBV5-4 with TRBJ1-1; tentatively, D is TRBD1 (6 bases). Trimming removed 0 bases at V and 8 bases at J, with 11 bases between. This CDR3 has 13 amino acids. Germline CDR1 reads SGHNT; CDR2 reads YYREEE (reference sequence). The CDR3, as DNA: TGTGCCAGCAGCTTGGTTGGGGGCTTGGAAGCTTTCTTT. This translates into CASSLVGGLEAFF.

The chain employs TRBV30 and TRBJ2-2; 9 bases line up with TRBD1. Trimming at V came to 5 bases and at J to 6 bases, leaving 13 bases not matched to a gene. CDR1 and CDR2 (germline): GTSNPN, SVGIG (reference sequence). This CDR3 is 16 amino acids long. The CDR3: CAWLEAGQGNPGELFF. The CDR3 DNA reads TGTGCCTGGTTAGAGGCAGGACAGGGGAATCCCGGGGAGCTGTTTTTT.

This chain uses TRBV4-2 with TRBJ2-1; D remains ambiguous. V shed 4 bases and J shed 6 bases, with 10 bases lying between them. Germline CDR1 LGHNA, CDR2 YNFKEQ. The CDR3 has 13 residues. The CDR3 spells CASSLISGNEQFF. The CDR3 region has the DNA TGTGCCAGCAGCCTAATTTCCGGCAATGAGCAGTTCTTC.

This clonotype was seen at least ten times. The genes are TRBV5-1 and TRBJ1-6; the match to TRBD1 covers 10 bases. J lost 9 bases, V lost 0 bases, and 9 bases had no gene match. Germline CDR1 and CDR2: SGHRS and YFSETQ. CDR3 size: 17 residues. The CDR3: CASSLAPGQGSTSPLHF. As DNA, the CDR3 is TGCGCCAGCAGCTTGGCCCCGGGACAGGGGAGTACTTCACCCCTCCACTTT.

The chain uses TRBV7-2 and TRBJ2-3; TRBD2 matches at 9 bases. The germline gives CDR1 SGHTA, CDR2 FQGNSA. The ends lost 3 bases at V and 2 bases at J; junction bases unmatched: 6. The CDR3 has 16 amino acids. CDR3 DNA sequence: TGTGCCAGCAGCTTGGGGCCTAGCGGGGCCACAGATACGCAGTATTTT. Protein: CASSLGPSGATDTQYF.

The chain combines TRBV11-2 with TRBJ2-1; no definite D call. V was clipped by 0 bases and J by 4 bases, with 7 bases between them. The CDR3 covers 14 residues. Germline CDR1 reads SGHAT; CDR2 reads FQNNGV. The DNA of the CDR3 is TGTGCCAGCAGCTTAGAACTGGAATACAATGAGCAGTTCTTC. Translated: CASSLELEYNEQFF.

The sample holds a few counts of this clonotype. The chain carries TRBV6-5 and TRBJ2-2; 8 nucleotides agree with TRBD1. Germline lookup yields CDR1 MNHEY and CDR2 SVGAGI. This CDR3 region has 17 residues. V gave up 6 bases and J gave up 3 bases; unmatched junction bases: 12. The CDR3 loop reads CASSQSRQGSDTGELFF. The DNA of the CDR3 is TGTGCCAGCAGCCAGAGCAGACAGGGGTCCGACACCGGGGAGCTGTTTTTT.

This clonotype occurred a few times. The rearrangement joins TRBV6-6 to TRBJ1-5, with a weak D call TRBD1 (5 bases). CDR1 and CDR2 from the germline V gene are MNHNY and SVGAGI (reference sequence). The CDR3 length is 15 residues. Trimming took off 5 bases at V and 6 bases at J, with 17 bases between the two ends. The CDR3 here is CASSVLTGRVQPQHF. The CDR3 nucleotides are TGTGCCAGCAGTGTCCTCACAGGCCGGGTTCAGCCCCAGCATTTT.

The chain couples TRBV11-2 to TRBJ2-3, with 9 nucleotides matching TRBD1. Per germline, CDR1 SGHAT and CDR2 FQNNGV. V lost 5 bases and J lost 5; bases outside the gene matches: 8. The CDR3 consists of 15 residues. CDR3 residues: CASSRYRGQEDTQYF. The DNA for the CDR3 is TGTGCCAGCAGCCGTTACAGGGGGCAAGAAGATACGCAGTATTTT.

This clonotype was observed a handful of times. The rearrangement links TRBV10-3 to TRBJ2-3; a possible D gene is TRBD1 (6 bases). Trimming removed 3 bases from V and 2 bases from J, with 15 bases in between. This CDR3 is 16 amino acids long. From germline, CDR1 is ENHRY and CDR2 SYGVKD. CDR3 in DNA: TGTGCCATCAGTGAAGGTGGGGGCCGCATCACAGATACGCAGTATTTT. Encoded protein: CAISEGGGRITDTQYF.

The genes are TRBV5-1 and TRBJ2-2, with a possible D match to TRBD1 (6 bases). The CDR3 runs to 15 residues. The V end was cut by 1 base, the J end by 4 bases, with 11 bases between. Germline assignment: CDR1 SGHRS and CDR2 YFSETQ. The CDR3 spells CASSLPEQGTGELFF. CDR3 bases: TGCGCCAGCAGCTTGCCGGAACAGGGCACCGGGGAGCTGTTTTTT.

This clonotype was detected many times. The chain joins TRBV12-3 or TRBV12-4 to TRBJ2-7; D gene ambiguous. Trimming removed 6 bases from V and 0 bases from J, with 12 bases in between. CDR3 length: 14 residues. The CDR3 reads CASRMSESSYEQYF. The CDR3 bases are TGTGCCAGCAGGATGTCAGAAAGCTCCTACGAGCAGTACTTC.

The rearrangement joins TRBV5-1 to TRBJ2-1, with TRBD1 as a possible D gene (7 bases). The CDR3 has 17 amino acids. Germline lookup yields CDR1 SGHRS and CDR2 YFSETQ. V lost 4 bases and J lost 0, with 17 bases in between. The CDR3 sequence: CASSPSPQGGSYNEQFF. CDR3 in DNA: TGCGCCAGCAGCCCAAGTCCTCAGGGGGGCTCCTACAATGAGCAGTTCTTC.